What follows are 17 T cell receptor beta chains derived from one specimen sequenced in a study of cytomegalovirus exposure and HLA in healthy donors. The PCR made use of 60 Vbeta and 13 Jbeta primers. Produced via immunoSEQ multiplex PCR; TCRdb's table is partial and in-frame only. The table lists about 160,000 clones, about four fifths of them singletons, with 3.5% to 4.5% in the top ten. Source material: PBMCs. The receptors come from a human donor in good health.

DNA of the CDR3: TGTGCCAGCTCATCAGGGGGGAGCAATCAGCCCCAGCATTTT. This encodes CASSSGGSNQPQHF. The chain is built from TRBV18 and TRBJ1-5, with TRBD1 matching 7 bases. This CDR3 contains 14 residues. V was pared by 5 bases and J by 1 base, with 2 bases of the junction left unmatched. CDR1 KGHSH and CDR2 LQKENI come from the germline V gene.

The chain joins TRBV7-2 to TRBJ1-3; D is ambiguous. This CDR3 region has 15 residues. Trimming left V 1 base short and J 0 bases short, with 7 bases between. Germline V lookup: CDR1 SGHTA, CDR2 FQGNSA. Written as DNA, the CDR3 is TGTGCCAGCAGCTTAGACTATAGCTCTGGAAACACCATATATTTT. Amino acids: CASSLDYSSGNTIYF.

The chain carries TRBV5-1 and TRBJ1-1; 9 positions match TRBD1. The germline gives CDR1 SGHRS, CDR2 YFSETQ. V shed 0 bases, J shed 5 bases, and the junction held 8 bases outside the gene matches. The CDR3 is 16 amino acids. The CDR3 sequence is CASSLALLGQGTEAFF. In DNA, the CDR3 is TGCGCCAGCAGCTTGGCCCTTCTTGGACAGGGGACTGAAGCTTTCTTT.

The chain combines TRBV6-4 with TRBJ1-1; 8 positions match TRBD1. V was pared by 6 bases and J by 1 base, with 10 bases of the junction left unmatched. Germline CDR1 is MRHNA and CDR2 is SNTAGT. The CDR3 has 16 amino acids. The CDR3 loop reads CASRAKTGDGNTEAFF. In nucleotides, the CDR3 is TGTGCCAGCAGGGCCAAGACAGGGGATGGGAACACTGAAGCTTTCTTT.

This chain joins TRBV30 and TRBJ1-4, with 10 bases fitting TRBD1. The CDR3 extends over 15 amino acids. V was clipped by 3 bases and J by 7 bases; unmatched bases: 8. The germline V gene has CDR1 GTSNPN and CDR2 SVGIG (reference sequence). This CDR3 reads CAWRTGGQGGEKLFF. The CDR3 DNA reads as TGTGCCTGGAGGACGGGAGGACAGGGGGGTGAAAAACTGTTTTTT.

The chain has TRBV7-8 and TRBJ2-3, with D possibly TRBD2 on 6 matching bases. Trimming cost V 6 bases and J 5 bases, with 15 bases left between them. The CDR3 runs to 14 residues. Germline assignment: CDR1 SGHVS and CDR2 FQNEAQ. Here the CDR3 reads CASRPLAKGDTQYF. The DNA of the CDR3 is TGTGCCAGCAGGCCGCTAGCGAAAGGAGATACGCAGTATTTT.

The CDR3: CASRTDREAFF. For the CDR3, the DNA is TGTGCCAGCAGAACTGACAGGGAAGCTTTCTTT. This chain connects TRBV6-5 to TRBJ1-1, with D tentatively TRBD1 (6 bases). V was shortened by 6 bases and J by 8 bases, with 10 bases between the two germline ends. This CDR3 spans 11 amino acids. From germline, CDR1 is MNHEY and CDR2 SVGAGI.

The V and J genes are TRBV4-3 and TRBJ1-2; D ambiguous. Between the trimmed V and J ends, which lost 4 bases and 8 bases, there was a span of 14 bases. The CDR3 loop spans 13 amino acids. Germline CDR1 LGHNA, CDR2 YSLEER. The CDR3 coding sequence is TGCGCCAGCAGCCGGGAGGAAAAATACGGCTACACCTTC. Amino acid sequence: CASSREEKYGYTF.

This chain joins TRBV6-5 and TRBJ2-1; perhaps TRBD2 as D (7 bases). Trimming took off 7 bases at V and 4 bases at J, with 14 bases between the two ends. The CDR3 has 14 amino acids. The germline V gene has CDR1 MNHEY and CDR2 SVGAGI. The CDR3 coding sequence is TGTGCCAGCACAGGGGCGGGGGCATACAATGAGCAGTTCTTC. This codes for CASTGAGAYNEQFF.

The CDR3 is CASSLDSSSYNEQFF. The CDR3 coding sequence is TGTGCCAGCAGCTTAGATTCGAGCTCCTACAATGAGCAGTTCTTC. This chain links TRBV7-9 with TRBJ2-1, with D hard to call. Deletions cut 1 base from V and 0 bases from J, with 7 bases between. Germline lookup yields CDR1 SEHNR and CDR2 FQNEAQ (reference sequence). CDR3 length: 15 residues.

The J gene is TRBJ1-5, the V gene TRBV6-1, with D possibly being TRBD1 (5 bases). Germline CDR1 reads MNHNS; CDR2 reads SASEGT. The CDR3 runs to 14 residues. The V end lost 3 bases, the J end lost 2 bases, and 8 bases lay between the germline ends. Written as DNA, the CDR3 is TGTGCCAGCAGTGATTTACAGGGCAATCAGCCCCAGCATTTT. Translating it yields CASSDLQGNQPQHF.

V is TRBV6-1 and J is TRBJ2-1; TRBD2 agrees at 11 bases. J gave up 8 bases and V 5 bases, and 8 bases lay outside the gene matches. The length of the CDR3 is 15 residues. From germline, CDR1 is MNHNS and CDR2 SASEGT. The CDR3 DNA reads as TGTGCCAGCAGTCTTCCCCCGACTAGCGGGGATGAGCAGTTCTTC. Translation gives CASSLPPTSGDEQFF.

This chain connects TRBV6-5 to TRBJ2-4, with a tentative D call TRBD1 (5 bases). The CDR3 spans 13 residues. The V and J ends lost 6 bases and 6 bases respectively, with 12 bases between them. CDR1 and CDR2 from the germline V gene are MNHEY and SVGAGI. This CDR3 is CASRQAGSNIQYF. CDR3 DNA sequence: TGTGCCAGCAGACAGGCAGGGTCAAACATTCAGTACTTC.

This chain links TRBV6-5 with TRBJ1-5; weak D call: TRBD1 (5 bases). CDR3 length equals 13 residues. Germline V lookup: CDR1 MNHEY, CDR2 SVGAGI. V lost 5 bases to trimming and J lost 4 bases, with 9 bases between them. The CDR3 loop is CASSSQGNQPQHF. CDR3 in DNA: TGTGCCAGCAGTAGTCAGGGTAATCAGCCCCAGCATTTT.

The chain recombines TRBV7-8 with TRBJ1-6; possibly TRBD1 for D (5 bases). This CDR3 comprises 15 residues. Trimming removed 3 bases at V and 9 bases at J, with 15 bases between. CDR1 and CDR2 (germline): SGHVS, FQNEAQ. Here the CDR3 DNA reads TGTGCCAGCAGCTTTGGAGGGGTTGAAGGTTCACCCCTCCACTTT. Its protein product is CASSFGGVEGSPLHF. The full variable domain, rest sourced from reference TRBV7-8 and TRBJ1-6, is GAGVSQSPRYKVAKRGQDVALRCDPISGHVSLFWYQQALGQGPEFLTYFQNEAQLDKSGLPSDRFFAERPEGSVSTLKIQRTQQEDSAVYLCASSFGGVEGSPLHFGNGTRLTVT.

This clone came up once. J is TRBJ1-2 and V is TRBV11-2; a possible D gene is TRBD1 (6 bases). The CDR3 is 16 amino acids. V was trimmed by 5 bases and J by 1 base, leaving 17 bases between them. Germline CDR1 SGHAT, CDR2 FQNNGV. This chain's CDR3 is CASSQKTGPYNYGYTF. The CDR3 DNA follows: TGTGCCAGCAGCCAAAAGACAGGACCTTATAACTATGGCTACACCTTC.

This clone was detected only once. The chain employs TRBV7-2 and TRBJ2-7; 12 positions match TRBD2. V shed 4 bases and J 2 bases; nucleotides not matched to a gene: 6. The CDR3 loop spans 16 amino acids. Looked up from germline, CDR1 is SGHTA and CDR2 is FQGNSA. CDR3 nucleotide sequence: TGTGCCAGCAGCTCACCCGGACTAGCGGGGACCTACGAGCAGTACTTC. The encoded protein is CASSSPGLAGTYEQYF. Full variable domain (remainder filled in from reference TRBV7-2 and TRBJ2-7): GAGVSQSPSNKVTEKGKDVELRCDPISGHTALYWYRQSLGQGLEFLIYFQGNSAPDKSGLPSDRFSAERTGGSVSTLTIQRTQQEDSAVYLCASSSPGLAGTYEQYFGPGTRLTVT.